This TCR beta chain was observed in a study of OX40 agonist ivuxolimab in advanced cancers. Germline assignment: CDR1 SNHLY and CDR2 FYNNEI. The CDR3 is 15 amino acids. V shed 2 bases and J shed 4 bases, with 14 bases lying between them. Produced via immunoSEQ multiplex PCR; TCRdb's table is partial and in-frame only. The repertoire holds some 35,000 clones, with around 85% as singletons. This specimen consisted of CD4+ or CD8+ T cells sorted from blood, obtained in a trial of the OX40 agonist ivuxolimab. This receptor was identified in an adult with an advanced solid tumor such as melanoma, head and neck, liver or kidney cancer. The V and J genes are TRBV2 and TRBJ1-2; the D gene is possibly TRBD1 (5 bases). The CDR3 region has the DNA TGTGCCAGCAGTGAACTGGGTCAGGGACCCTATGGCTACACCTTC. Its translation is CASSELGQGPYGYTF.